These 7 T cell receptor beta chains share one sample of origin, sequenced in a study of cytomegalovirus exposure and HLA in healthy donors. It was with 60 Vbeta and 13 Jbeta primers that the PCR ran. The method was immunoSEQ multiplex PCR; TCRdb's version includes in-frame clones alone and lacks a portion of them. This sample has some 180,000 clones; roughly four fifths occur once, and the top ten carry approximately 2.9%. The sample comprised PBMCs. The receptors originated from a male donor in good health and CMV-seronegative.

This chain links TRBV18 with TRBJ1-6; D gene uncertain. Trimming removed 5 bases at V and 7 bases at J, with 9 bases between. The CDR3 has 13 residues. CDR1 is KGHSH, CDR2 LQKENI, per germline. This CDR3 reads CASSSSSNSPLHF. CDR3 nucleotide sequence: TGTGCCAGCTCATCCTCCTCCAATTCACCCCTCCACTTT.

The rearrangement uses TRBV9 and TRBJ1-1, with D uncertain. Looked up from germline, CDR1 is SGDLS and CDR2 is YYNGEE. The V gene lost 0 bases and the J gene lost 8 bases, with 11 bases spanning the gap. The CDR3 has 13 amino acids. This CDR3 is CASSVAQRDEAFF. As DNA, the CDR3 is TGTGCCAGCAGCGTAGCTCAGCGAGACGAAGCTTTCTTT.

The genes are TRBV4-3 and TRBJ2-1, with 8 bases matching TRBD1. The trim removed 0 bases at V and 11 bases at J, leaving 6 bases unmatched. There are 14 residues in the CDR3. Germline loops: CDR1 LGHNA, CDR2 YSLEER. CDR3 in DNA: TGCGCCAGCAGCCAAGATCACAGGGGGGACCAGCAGTTCTTC. It yields the protein CASSQDHRGDQQFF.

This chain links TRBV6-5 with TRBJ1-6; 7 bases agree with TRBD1. Germline values: CDR1 MNHEY, CDR2 SVGAGI. The CDR3 spans 14 residues. J lost 9 bases, V lost 8 bases, and 10 bases had no gene match. The CDR3 bases are TGTGCCAGCCGACAGGGAATAACTTTTTCACCCCTCCACTTT. Translation: CASRQGITFSPLHF.

This clone turned up a few times. CDR3 protein: CASSHRGGLGNEQFF. The CDR3 coding sequence is TGTGCCAGCAGCCACCGGGGGGGCCTAGGCAATGAGCAGTTCTTC. The chain is built from TRBV14 and TRBJ2-1; 8 nucleotides agree with TRBD2. The CDR3 sequence is 15 residues long. The V gene's germline CDR1 is SGHDN and CDR2 FVKESK. Trimming at V came to 3 bases and at J to 6 bases, leaving 7 bases not matched to a gene.

The chain links TRBV9 to TRBJ2-7, with D maybe TRBD2 (6 bases). This CDR3 comprises 14 residues. Germline CDR1 reads SGDLS; CDR2 reads YYNGEE. V was shortened by 0 bases and J by 1 base, with 8 bases between the two germline ends. CDR3 in amino acids: CASSVEEGSYEQYF. The DNA of the CDR3 is TGTGCCAGCAGCGTAGAGGAGGGGTCCTACGAGCAGTACTTC.

The rearrangement links TRBV5-1 to TRBJ1-6, with no clear D. This CDR3 is 16 amino acids long. V lost 0 bases and J lost 3, with 10 bases in between. CDR1 SGHRS and CDR2 YFSETQ come from the germline V gene. The CDR3 spells CASSLAGIDYNSPLHF. In nucleotides, the CDR3 is TGCGCCAGCAGCTTGGCAGGAATCGACTATAATTCACCCCTCCACTTT.